The subject of this entry is one T cell receptor beta chain. Its specificity is unknown. Unique molecular identifiers were present in the TCR beta cDNA libraries. TCRdb fed the PCR reads into MiXCR, producing one record per CDR3 protein. The sample lists 750,000 to 950,000 distinct CDR3 sequences, roughly 50% seen once, with about 4.5% in the top ten. V trimming: 2 bases; J trimming: 5 bases; junction bases outside the gene matches: 3. This CDR3 comprises 15 residues. Germline CDR1 MNHEY, CDR2 SVGEGT. The data derive from a study of post-analysis software for immune sequencing data. The study, taken as a whole, reports: Five TRBV segments occurring more often in patients than controls included TRBV5-6, TRBV5-1 and TRBV20-1.

V and J are TRBV6-2 or TRBV6-3 and TRBJ2-3, with 11 bases that match TRBD2. The sequencing sample was made of blood. This clonotype was sampled from a girl between 10 and 17 years old with multiple sclerosis. For the CDR3, the DNA is TGTGCCAGCAGTTACCCCCTAGCGGGGGGAGATACGCAGTATTTT. Amino acids: CASSYPLAGGDTQYF.